This record concerns one TCR beta chain sequence. TCRdb keeps only in-frame clones here, not all; method: immunoSEQ multiplex PCR. The sample carries around 250,000 clones, around 70% recorded once. The CDR3 is 21 residues long. Unmatched junction bases numbered 18, after V lost 4 bases and J lost 0 bases. In germline, CDR1 is SGHVS, CDR2 FNYEAQ. The sample is drawn from a study of cytotoxic CD8 clonotypes in ibrutinib-treated CLL. The overall study: Per sample, productive templates averaged 255,043 and productive rearrangements averaged approximately 100,000.

The rearrangement uses TRBV7-6 and TRBJ1-3, with 10 bases fitting TRBD1. This TCR was recovered from a human donor with chronic lymphocytic leukemia. Sequencing used PBMCs, obtained after 24 months of ibrutinib treatment. The CDR3 DNA reads as TGTGCCAGCAGCTCCCACCCGGGACAGGGGCCTTCATCTCGCTCTGGAAACACCATATATTTT. Translation: CASSSHPGQGPSSRSGNTIYF.